This T cell receptor beta chain was identified in a study of T-cell reconstitution after alpha-beta-depleted transplantation in children. CDR1 and CDR2 from the germline V gene are DFQATT and SNEGSKA (reference sequence). CDR3 length: 16 residues. Trimming pared 1 base from V and 0 bases from J, leaving 10 bases between. Library preparation (for TCRbeta) was performed with unique molecular identifiers. A single record per CDR3 protein comes from TCRdb applying MiXCR to the PCR reads. The data contain approximately 420,000 distinct CDR3 sequences, 11% of them seen just once; the ten biggest clones take up approximately 5%.

The clonotype comes from a human donor who donated a stem cell graft to a child with acute myeloid leukemia. The source material was PBMCs from the stem cell graft donor, sampled from the stem cell graft. This chain connects TRBV20-1 to TRBJ1-6, with D tentatively TRBD1 (5 bases). Written as DNA, the CDR3 is TGCAGTGCTAGAGGCGGGGCCCCCTCCTATAATTCACCCCTCCACTTT. Its translation: CSARGGAPSYNSPLHF.